One TCR beta chain is described in this entry. What antigen it recognizes has not been identified. Per-base qualities were not stored, and no clone one base away is much larger. The data derive from a study of metastatic and nonmetastatic thyroid tumors (dated by TCRdb to the early 2020s). Background on the whole study: The researchers compared repertoires between peripheral blood samples and tumor or nodule tissue samples from patients with malignant or benign thyroid disease.

Library method: PCR. These reads were obtained on an Illumina HiSeq 4000. High-throughput sequencing was used to profile the CDR3 region of the TCR beta-chain in every patient. As for how the authors treated the data: A classifier to discriminate distant-metastatic papillary thyroid cancer patients was built from CDR3 differences across clinicopathological groups. Repertoire diversity was assessed with the Shannon index, and tumor-blood repertoire similarity with the Morisita-Horn index. TCRdb reprocessing: public reads trimmed at Q25 with fastp, clones called with MiXCR, in-frame beta chains kept. None of the V and J calls come from the authors' own analysis; TCRdb made them. For this sample there are 30,000 or so clones; roughly 29% appear just once. The ten largest clones capture less than 9% of the sample. The study at large found these results: In both blood and tumor samples, TCR beta diversity was reported to be significantly higher in malignant tumors than in benign nodules.

None of the patients had been given any treatment before thyroid surgery. Patient clinical samples collected from about 2012 to 2018 were retrospectively analysed using T-cell receptor beta sequencing. The germline V end is reduced by 3 bases and the J end by 5 bases; junction bases left unmatched: 12. Spanning cysteine to phenylalanine, the CDR3 consists of 16 amino acids. The entry retains the CDR3 DNA only, 48 bases that are in frame from base 1. The germline V gene (reference sequence) supplies CDR1 DFQATT and CDR2 SNEGSKA. This chain is built from TRBV20-1 and TRBJ2-2; the junction holds 7 bases that match TRBD1. The sequence came from a female donor with papillary thyroid cancer or a benign thyroid nodule (not recorded which). Some clones in this sample may be carry-over from other donors' samples. Sequenced sample: blood. The CDR3 protein: CSASGLDRAKTGELFF. The nucleotides read TGCAGTGCTAGTGGGTTAGACAGGGCTAAGACCGGGGAGCTGTTTTTT.